These T cell receptor beta chains were read from a single sample in a study of blood T cell repertoires in COVID-19. Some clones are missing from TCRdb's copy, which holds only in-frame ones; the method was immunoSEQ multiplex PCR. The sample carries fewer than 200,000 clones, roughly four fifths recorded once. The sample comprised peripheral blood. The receptors stem from a woman in her seventies with COVID-19, enrolled during active disease. The CDR3 runs from the conserved cysteine through the conserved F or W. Fields, in order: V gene, D gene, clone size, J gene, CDR3 DNA, CDR3 protein. The D gene is left open where the match is weak. Clone sizes are given selectively: once, few, many, or a class where the clone is expanded.

TRBV7-9,TRBD2,NA,TRBJ2-1,TGTGCCAGCAGCTTAGGGCTAGCGGGAATGTTGTTCTTC,CASSLGLAGMLFF
TRBV5-4,NA,once,TRBJ2-3,TGTGCCAGCAGTGGCGGACAACAACCAACTAATACGCAGTATTTT,CASSGGQQPTNTQYF
TRBV5-1,NA,NA,TRBJ2-7,TGCGCCAGCAACCCGGGGGACTGGCGCTCCTACGAGCAGTACTTC,CASNPGDWRSYEQYF
TRBV28,TRBD2,NA,TRBJ2-5,TGTGCCACGCGGGAGGGAGGTGGGCTAGAGACCCAGTACTTC,CATREGGGLETQYF
TRBV27,TRBD2,NA,TRBJ2-1,TGTGCCAGCAGTCCCCCCGGGACTAGCCACTGGAGGGAGCAGTTCTTC,CASSPPGTSHWREQFF
TRBV27,NA,NA,TRBJ1-1,TGTGCCAGCAGACGAGACACTGAAGCTTTCTTT,CASRRDTEAFF
TRBV5-1,NA,NA,TRBJ1-4,TGCGCCAGCAGCTTGGTACCGGGACTGCTTAATGAAAAACTGTTTTTT,CASSLVPGLLNEKLFF
TRBV14,NA,NA,TRBJ1-2,TGTGCCAGCAGCCAAGAGAATGGGACTCTCCGGTGGAGCTACACCTTC,CASSQENGTLRWSYTF
TRBV5-1,TRBD2,NA,TRBJ2-2,TGCGCCAGCAGCCCGACTAGCGGGAGGGCCGGGGAGCTGTTTTTT,CASSPTSGRAGELFF
TRBV28,TRBD2,NA,TRBJ2-3,TGTGCCAGCAAGGCGGGAGTGTGGGATACGCAGTATTTT,CASKAGVWDTQYF
TRBV2,TRBD2,NA,TRBJ2-5,TGTGCCAGCAGGGGGACTAGGGGAGAGACCCAGTACTTC,CASRGTRGETQYF
TRBV27,TRBD1,NA,TRBJ1-5,TGTGCCAGCAGTTTATACGGACAGGGTAGCAATCAGCCCCAGCATTTT,CASSLYGQGSNQPQHF
TRBV19,TRBD2,few,TRBJ2-1,TGTGCCAGTTGCCGAAGCATTAACGGCGGGAGTGAGCAGTTCTTC,CASCRSINGGSEQFF
TRBV28,TRBD2,NA,TRBJ2-1,TGTGCCGAAACTGCTAGCGGGAGGAATGAGCAGTTCTTC,CAETASGRNEQFF
TRBV30,NA,NA,TRBJ1-4,TGTGCCTGGAGTCCAAGGGGGACCGTTGCAACTAATGAAAAACTGTTTTTT,CAWSPRGTVATNEKLFF
TRBV19,NA,NA,TRBJ1-5,TGTGCCAGTAGTATGGCGGCAGATAGCAATCAGCCCCAGCATTTT,CASSMAADSNQPQHF
TRBV30,NA,once,TRBJ1-2,TGTGCCTGCGAAGGGGTGAACTATGGCTACACCTTC,CACEGVNYGYTF
TRBV30,TRBD2,NA,TRBJ2-1,TGTGCCTGGATTCGCTCCGGGACTAGCGACTACAATGAGCAGTTCTTC,CAWIRSGTSDYNEQFF
TRBV25-1,TRBD1,NA,TRBJ2-5,TGTGCCAGCAGTGAATTCACAGGGGAAGAGACCCAGTACTTC,CASSEFTGEETQYF
TRBV7-2,NA,NA,TRBJ1-1,TGTGCCAGCAGCCTAGAGGACAAGTTTGAAGCTTTCTTT,CASSLEDKFEAFF
TRBV3-1/TRBV3-2,NA,few,TRBJ2-7,TGTGCCAGCAGCCCCAGGCCCCCGGGGAGACCTAGCTACGAGCAGTACTTC,CASSPRPPGRPSYEQYF
TRBV3-1/TRBV3-2,NA,NA,TRBJ2-2,TGTGCCAGCAGCCCTTCGGACTGGAACACCGGGGAGCTGTTTTTT,CASSPSDWNTGELFF
TRBV28,TRBD1,NA,TRBJ1-5,TGTGCCAGCAGGTTCGACAGGGATCAGCCCCAGCATTTT,CASRFDRDQPQHF
TRBV5-1,NA,NA,TRBJ1-6,TGCGCCAGCAGCTTGGCCGGGTATTCACCCCTCCACTTT,CASSLAGYSPLHF
TRBV28,TRBD2,NA,TRBJ2-3,TGTGCCAGCAGTATAGCGGGAGAAGGAGATACGCAGTATTTT,CASSIAGEGDTQYF
TRBV7-2,NA,NA,TRBJ1-1,TGTGCCAGCAGCTTATGGTCAGACACTGAAGCTTTCTTT,CASSLWSDTEAFF
TRBV6-5,NA,NA,TRBJ1-2,TGTGCCAGCAGTTGGAGGGAGTCGGATGGCTACACCTTC,CASSWRESDGYTF